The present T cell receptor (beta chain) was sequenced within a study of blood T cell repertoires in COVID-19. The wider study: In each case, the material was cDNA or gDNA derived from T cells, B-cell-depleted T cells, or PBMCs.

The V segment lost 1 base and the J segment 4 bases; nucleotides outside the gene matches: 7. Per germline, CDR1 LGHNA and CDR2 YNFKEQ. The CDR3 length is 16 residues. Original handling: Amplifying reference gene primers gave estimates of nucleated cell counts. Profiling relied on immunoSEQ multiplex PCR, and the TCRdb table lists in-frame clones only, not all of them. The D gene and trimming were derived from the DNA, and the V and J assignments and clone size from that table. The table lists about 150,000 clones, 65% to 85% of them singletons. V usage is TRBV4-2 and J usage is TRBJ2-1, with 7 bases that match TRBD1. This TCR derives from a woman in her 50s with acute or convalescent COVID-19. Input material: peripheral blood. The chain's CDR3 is CASSQVGQDLYNEQFF. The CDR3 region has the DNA TGTGCCAGCAGCCAAGTAGGACAGGATTTGTACAATGAGCAGTTCTTC.